The 22 T cell receptor beta chains reported below all come from one sample, sequenced in a study of cytomegalovirus exposure and HLA in healthy donors. PCR involved 60 Vbeta and 13 Jbeta primers. The method was immunoSEQ multiplex PCR; TCRdb's version includes in-frame clones alone and lacks a portion of them. The sample includes more than 150,000 clones, over 75% of them seen just once. Sequencing input: PBMCs. These receptor sequences come from a man aged 50 to 60 in good health and CMV-seropositive.

The chain joins TRBV7-3 to TRBJ2-7; 9 bases map to TRBD2. The CDR3 sequence is 15 residues long. CDR1 and CDR2 (germline): SGHTA, FQGTGA. After removal of 5 bases from V and 0 bases from J, the junction contained 5 bases not matched to a gene. CDR3 in DNA: TGTGCCAGCAGCGTGCTAGCGGGAAGCTCCTACGAGCAGTACTTC. As protein: CASSVLAGSSYEQYF.

To note about this clone: Other nucleotide sequences from this sample produce the same CDR3. The chain combines TRBV19 with TRBJ2-7; maybe TRBD1 (6 bases). This CDR3 is 13 amino acids long. Germline CDR1 reads LNHDA; CDR2 reads SQIVND (reference sequence). Trimming took 2 bases from V and 3 from J, leaving 8 bases between them. CDR3 protein: CASSILQGYEQYF. The CDR3 DNA is TGTGCCAGTAGTATATTACAGGGCTACGAGCAGTACTTC.

In DNA, the CDR3 is TGTGCCAGCAGCTCGACAGGGGGGCACGTAGAGCAGTACTTC. Its protein is CASSSTGGHVEQYF. V and J are TRBV11-1 and TRBJ2-7; 9 bases fit TRBD1. Germline V gives CDR1 SGHAT, CDR2 FQDESV (reference sequence). The CDR3 contains 14 residues. The J segment lost 7 bases and the V segment lost 4 bases, leaving 8 bases of the junction unmatched.

The chain is built from TRBV4-3 and TRBJ2-1; D might be TRBD2 (6 bases). The germline V gene has CDR1 LGHNA and CDR2 YSLEER. Trimming removed 1 base at V and 6 bases at J, with 16 bases between. The CDR3 runs to 16 residues. CDR3 sequence (DNA): TGCGCCAGCAGCCAAGGGGCTAGCGTCGGGTTCAATGAGCAGTTCTTC. It yields the protein CASSQGASVGFNEQFF.

V is TRBV27 and J is TRBJ1-1; tentative D call: TRBD1 (6 bases). CDR1 is MNHEY and CDR2 is SMNVEV in the germline V gene (reference sequence). V shed 2 bases and J shed 5 bases, with 21 bases lying between them. This CDR3 has 17 residues. Here the CDR3 reads CASSLNWVAKQGTEAFF. CDR3 DNA sequence: TGTGCCAGCAGTTTAAATTGGGTTGCGAAGCAGGGGACTGAAGCTTTCTTT.

V and J are TRBV4-1 and TRBJ1-5; no clear D. Germline values: CDR1 MGHRA, CDR2 YSYEKL. This CDR3 comprises 15 residues. Trimming took 0 bases from V and 1 from J, leaving 7 bases between them. The CDR3 spells CASSQDTGSNQPQHF. The CDR3 DNA follows: TGCGCCAGCAGCCAAGATACGGGGAGCAATCAGCCCCAGCATTTT.

This sequence joins TRBV28 and TRBJ2-7; maybe TRBD1 (5 bases). Germline V gene sequence: CDR1 MDHEN, CDR2 SYDVKM. The CDR3 totals 12 residues. Between the trimmed V and J ends, which lost 4 bases and 6 bases, there was a span of 10 bases. The CDR3 DNA reads as TGTGCCAGCAGTTATCGCAGGGTCGAGCAGTACTTC. The encoded protein is CASSYRRVEQYF. Drawing the rest from reference TRBV28 and TRBJ2-7, the complete variable domain is DVKVTQSSRYLVKRTGEKVFLECVQDMDHENMFWYRQDPGLGLRLIYFSYDVKMKEKGDIPEGYSVSREKKERFSLILESASTNQTSMYLCASSYRRVEQYFGPGTRLTVT.

The V call is TRBV6-6, the J call TRBJ1-1; D unclear. The CDR3 consists of 13 residues. V dropped 6 bases and J dropped 2 bases, with 10 bases sitting between them. CDR1 is MNHNY and CDR2 is SVGAGI in the germline V gene (reference sequence). The CDR3 sequence: CASRQPGNTEAFF. The CDR3 DNA reads as TGTGCCAGCAGACAGCCGGGAAACACTGAAGCTTTCTTT.

This clone has just a few counts. This rearrangement joins TRBV5-1 to TRBJ2-6; unclear D gene. This CDR3 has 14 amino acids. The V gene's germline CDR1 is SGHRS and CDR2 YFSETQ. Trimming pared 1 base from V and 4 bases from J, leaving 6 bases between. The CDR3 is CASSLTGGANVLTF. DNA of the CDR3: TGCGCCAGCAGCTTGACCGGGGGGGCCAACGTCCTGACTTTC. The full variable domain, completed using reference TRBV5-1 and TRBJ2-6, is KAGVTQTPRYLIKTRGQQVTLSCSPISGHRSVSWYQQTPGQGLQFLFEYFSETQRNKGNFPGRFSGRQFSNSRSEMNVSTLELGDSALYLCASSLTGGANVLTFGAGSRLTVL.

The rearrangement uses TRBV7-2 and TRBJ1-5; D might be TRBD1 (6 bases). V was trimmed by 3 bases and J by 5 bases, leaving 14 bases between them. The length of the CDR3 is 15 residues. CDR1 SGHTA and CDR2 FQGNSA come from the germline V gene. CDR3 in DNA: TGTGCCAGCAGCTTGGGGGCAGGGTCCTATCAGCCCCAGCATTTT. Amino acids: CASSLGAGSYQPQHF. Full variable domain (rest looked up from reference TRBV7-2 and TRBJ1-5): GAGVSQSPSNKVTEKGKDVELRCDPISGHTALYWYRQSLGQGLEFLIYFQGNSAPDKSGLPSDRFSAERTGGSVSTLTIQRTQQEDSAVYLCASSLGAGSYQPQHFGDGTRLSIL.

The chain employs TRBV27 and TRBJ2-1; D is perhaps TRBD2 (6 bases). V was cut by 5 bases and J by 12 bases, with 20 bases left in between. This CDR3 spans 14 amino acids. Germline CDR1 MNHEY, CDR2 SMNVEV (reference sequence). CDR3 nucleotides: TGTGCCAGCAGTCCCGGGGTCGGGAGCTCCGGGCAGTTCTTC. Its translation: CASSPGVGSSGQFF.

This chain connects TRBV2 to TRBJ1-5; TRBD1 agrees at 8 bases. The trim removed 6 bases at V and 7 bases at J, leaving 8 bases unmatched. From germline, CDR1 is SNHLY and CDR2 FYNNEI. The CDR3 length is 14 residues. The CDR3 protein is CASSRDRGSQPQHF. The CDR3 bases are TGTGCCAGCAGCCGCGACAGGGGATCGCAGCCCCAGCATTTT.

At least ten counts were recorded for this clone. The chain carries TRBV2 and TRBJ1-6; 7 nucleotides line up with TRBD1. This CDR3 spans 16 amino acids. Germline V gene lookup returns CDR1 SNHLY and CDR2 FYNNEI. The ends lost 4 bases at V and 7 bases at J; junction bases unmatched: 10. The CDR3 region is CASSVDRAKGNSPLHF. CDR3 bases: TGTGCCAGCAGTGTAGACAGGGCAAAGGGAAATTCACCCCTCCACTTT.

This sequence joins TRBV4-1 and TRBJ2-7; possibly TRBD1 for D (7 bases). Germline V gene data show CDR1 as MGHRA and CDR2 as YSYEKL. This CDR3 has 15 residues. The V end was cut by 4 bases, the J end by 3 bases, with 16 bases between. The CDR3, as DNA: TGCGCCAGCAGCCCCTCGGGGGCAGGGGGCTACGAGCAGTACTTC. Translated, it gives CASSPSGAGGYEQYF.

The genes are TRBV5-6 and TRBJ2-2; the match to TRBD2 covers 13 bases. The trim removed 3 bases at V and 5 bases at J, leaving 7 bases unmatched. The germline CDR1 and CDR2 sequences are SGHDT and YYEEEE. CDR3 length: 17 residues. CDR3 coding DNA: TGTGCCAGCAGCTGGAGGACTAGCGGGAGAGGTACCGGGGAGCTGTTTTTT. Its translation is CASSWRTSGRGTGELFF.

V gene TRBV28 combines with J gene TRBJ2-3; 11 nucleotides align to TRBD2. The J segment lost 5 bases and the V segment lost 4 bases, leaving 5 bases of the junction unmatched. Germline values: CDR1 MDHEN, CDR2 SYDVKM. The CDR3 extends over 15 amino acids. The CDR3 sequence: CASSSLAGGKDTQYF. As DNA, the CDR3 is TGTGCCAGCAGTTCGCTAGCGGGAGGAAAAGATACGCAGTATTTT. The full variable domain, completed using reference TRBV28 and TRBJ2-3, is DVKVTQSSRYLVKRTGEKVFLECVQDMDHENMFWYRQDPGLGLRLIYFSYDVKMKEKGDIPEGYSVSREKKERFSLILESASTNQTSMYLCASSSLAGGKDTQYFGPGTRLTVL.

CDR3 DNA: TGCAGCGTCTGGGAACAGGGGGCTTTATATGGCTACACCTTC. It codes for CSVWEQGALYGYTF. This chain uses TRBV29-1 with TRBJ1-2; 9 bases agree with TRBD1. From germline, CDR1 is SQVTM and CDR2 ANQGSEA. This CDR3 region has 14 residues. V shed 6 bases, J shed 5 bases, and the junction held 10 bases outside the gene matches.

The chain combines TRBV5-4 with TRBJ1-2, with D perhaps TRBD1 (6 bases). The ends were cut back, 3 bases at V and 3 bases at J, with 12 bases in the middle. Germline V lookup: CDR1 SGHNT, CDR2 YYREEE (reference sequence). The CDR3 totals 14 residues. The CDR3 is CASSSPTGDYGYTF. CDR3 DNA sequence: TGTGCCAGCAGCTCGCCGACAGGAGACTATGGCTACACCTTC.

This clone has more than one count but fewer than ten. V and J are TRBV30 and TRBJ1-1, with D possibly TRBD1 on 5 matching bases. Trimming left V 2 bases short and J 1 base short, with 11 bases between. CDR3 length: 14 amino acids. Germline CDR1 reads GTSNPN; CDR2 reads SVGIG (reference sequence). The DNA of the CDR3 is TGTGCCTGGAGTATTAAGGGGCGGAACACTGAAGCTTTCTTT. Its translation: CAWSIKGRNTEAFF.

This clone appeared once. The J gene is TRBJ2-6, the V gene TRBV2, with D unresolved. V was cut by 6 bases and J by 4 bases, with 13 bases left in between. Germline CDR1 and CDR2: SNHLY and FYNNEI. This CDR3 is built from 15 residues. CDR3 sequence: CASRNDLLGANVLTF. In DNA form, the CDR3 reads TGTGCCAGCAGGAATGACTTGTTAGGGGCCAACGTCCTGACTTTC.

This clone was picked up one time. The chain uses TRBV5-4 and TRBJ1-6, with D tentatively TRBD1 (6 bases). Looked up from germline, CDR1 is SGHNT and CDR2 is YYREEE (reference sequence). The ends were cut back, 4 bases at V and 7 bases at J, with 12 bases in the middle. The CDR3 is 14 amino acids. The CDR3 bases are TGTGCCAGCAGCCTCCGGGACATCAATTCACCCCTCCACTTT. Amino acids: CASSLRDINSPLHF. Full variable domain (rest looked up from reference TRBV5-4 and TRBJ1-6): ETGVTQSPTHLIKTRGQQVTLRCSSQSGHNTVSWYQQALGQGPQFIFQYYREEENGRGNFPPRFSGLQFPNYSSELNVNALELDDSALYLCASSLRDINSPLHFGNGTRLTVT.

The J gene is TRBJ2-1, the V gene TRBV28; a weak D match, TRBD2 (6 bases). Germline lookup yields CDR1 MDHEN and CDR2 SYDVKM. The length of the CDR3 is 17 residues. Trimming took off 3 bases at V and 7 bases at J, with 22 bases between the two ends. CDR3 DNA: TGTGCCAGCAGTTTGGGTGCTGGGGTAGCGGAGATTAATGAGCAGTTCTTC. It encodes CASSLGAGVAEINEQFF.